This T cell receptor (beta chain) was captured in a study of T-cell reconstitution after alpha-beta-depleted transplantation in children. Germline values: CDR1 SGHAT, CDR2 FQNNGV. The germline V and J ends were trimmed by 1 base and 1 base, with 10 bases remaining between them. The CDR3 extends over 15 amino acids. Notes on this clonotype: Antigen: not known.

The TCRbeta library incorporated unique molecular identifiers. Each CDR3 protein gets one entry after TCRdb re-called the PCR reads with MiXCR. The table shows fewer than 550,000 distinct CDR3 sequences, with roughly an eighth occurring only once. Study-wide findings and caveats: At the one-year point after transplant, T-cell counts and TCRbeta diversity were found to come mostly from T cells that had been newly produced. At day 60, the high TCRbeta diversity found in some patients originated from recipient T cells and thymic progenitors that had survived. After transplant, at about two months, alpha-beta T cells were reportedly derived from several hundred expanded graft clones.

The clonotype comes from a female patient between 2 and 15 years old who had a stem cell transplant for aplastic anemia, so the T cells may come from the graft donor. The chain uses TRBV11-2 and TRBJ2-5; D is undetermined. The specimen comprised PBMCs, mostly from graft donor cells, sampled 180 days after TCRalphabeta/CD19-depleted stem cell transplant. The CDR3 DNA is TGTGCCAGCAGCTTAGCGGCCACCATCCAAGAGACCCAGTACTTC. This codes for CASSLAATIQETQYF.